These 20 T cell receptor beta chains share one sample of origin, sequenced in a study of cytomegalovirus exposure and HLA in healthy donors. PCR primers comprised 60 Vbeta and 13 Jbeta primers. TCRdb keeps only in-frame clones here, not all; method: immunoSEQ multiplex PCR. This table holds under 70,000 clones, 65% to 70% found once. Input material: PBMCs. All receptors derive from a woman aged 30 to 39 in good health and CMV-seronegative.

The chain is built from TRBV2 and TRBJ1-2; 9 positions match TRBD1. After removal of 5 bases from V and 1 base from J, the junction contained 8 bases not matched to a gene. Germline V gene data show CDR1 as SNHLY and CDR2 as FYNNEI. The CDR3 has 16 amino acids. This CDR3 reads CASSSTGQGFNYGYTF. The CDR3 coding sequence is TGTGCCAGCAGTAGCACGGGACAGGGATTTAACTATGGCTACACCTTC.

The chain's CDR3 is CASSPGQGKATAEAFF. The CDR3 coding sequence is TGTGCCAGCAGCCCAGGACAGGGAAAAGCGACGGCTGAAGCTTTCTTT. The chain has TRBV14 and TRBJ1-1; 8 bases match TRBD1. This CDR3 comprises 16 residues. Germline CDR1 is SGHDN and CDR2 is FVKESK. After removal of 4 bases from V and 6 bases from J, the junction contained 13 bases not matched to a gene.

This rearrangement joins TRBV6-1 to TRBJ1-1, with D uncertain. V shed 8 bases and J shed 3 bases, with 13 bases lying between them. The germline V gene encodes CDR1 MNHNS and CDR2 SASEGT. This CDR3 is 13 amino acids long. The CDR3 region has the DNA TGTGCCAGCGGCAACAGAAAAGACACTGAAGCTTTCTTT. Residues: CASGNRKDTEAFF.

CDR3 amino acids: CAWSVGRWDTDTQYF. CDR3 sequence (DNA): TGTGCCTGGAGTGTGGGGAGGTGGGACACAGATACGCAGTATTTT. The V and J genes are TRBV30 and TRBJ2-3; D is perhaps TRBD2 (6 bases). The germline CDR1 and CDR2 sequences are GTSNPN and SVGIG (reference sequence). CDR3 length: 15 residues. Between the trimmed V and J ends, which lost 0 bases and 2 bases, there was a span of 12 bases.

This clone was counted only a few times. The V call is TRBV11-2, the J call TRBJ1-3; 8 bases agree with TRBD1. Germline trimming cut 5 bases from V and 2 bases from J; bases unmatched to any gene: 5. The CDR3 covers 15 residues. CDR1 is SGHAT, CDR2 FQNNGV, per germline. The CDR3 DNA follows: TGTGCCAGCAGCGCGGGACAGGTTCCTGGAAACACCATATATTTT. Its translation is CASSAGQVPGNTIYF.

The table lists this clone with a few counts. The genes are TRBV5-4 and TRBJ1-4, with TRBD1 as a possible D gene (6 bases). The length of the CDR3 is 14 residues. The V end lost 4 bases, the J end lost 6 bases, and 13 bases lay between the germline ends. The V gene's germline CDR1 is SGHNT and CDR2 YYREEE (reference sequence). The CDR3 coding sequence is TGTGCCAGCAGCCTTCAGGGGAGCTATGAAAAACTGTTTTTT. Its translation: CASSLQGSYEKLFF.

The J gene is TRBJ2-1, the V gene TRBV5-1; TRBD2 might be the D (5 bases). The CDR3 length is 15 residues. CDR1 SGHRS and CDR2 YFSETQ come from the germline V gene. Trimming left V 3 bases short and J 1 base short, with 11 bases between. For the CDR3, the DNA is TGCGCCAGCAGCTGGTCGAGCGGTTCCTACAATGAGCAGTTCTTC. Protein product: CASSWSSGSYNEQFF.

V gene TRBV7-3 combines with J gene TRBJ1-1; D gene uncertain. V was pared by 5 bases and J by 11 bases, with 6 bases between. The CDR3 totals 9 residues. Looked up from germline, CDR1 is SGHTA and CDR2 is FQGTGA. Written as DNA, the CDR3 is TGTGCCAGCAGCACCGGGGCTTTCTTT. This encodes CASSTGAFF.

V and J are TRBV28 and TRBJ2-1; a possible D gene is TRBD2 (7 bases). The CDR3 has 17 residues. Germline loops: CDR1 MDHEN, CDR2 SYDVKM. The V and J ends lost 6 bases and 0 bases respectively, with 18 bases between them. The CDR3, as DNA: TGTGCCAGCAGCTCCACGGTAGGGGGGGGCTCCTACAATGAGCAGTTCTTC. Protein sequence: CASSSTVGGGSYNEQFF.

This clone was counted only a few times. This chain links TRBV28 with TRBJ1-4, with TRBD1 identical over 7 bases. The V segment lost 6 bases and the J segment 5 bases; nucleotides outside the gene matches: 9. Germline values: CDR1 MDHEN, CDR2 SYDVKM. The CDR3 length is 15 residues. The CDR3 DNA sequence: TGTGCCAGCAGGCGACCGGACAGGTTGAATGAAAAACTGTTTTTT. It is translated as CASRRPDRLNEKLFF.

The CDR3 sequence: CASSRDRVETQYF. The CDR3, as DNA: TGCGCCAGCAGCCGGGACAGGGTAGAGACCCAGTACTTC. The rearrangement links TRBV4-1 to TRBJ2-5, with 9 bases matching TRBD1. V was pared by 4 bases and J by 4 bases, with 1 base of the junction left unmatched. CDR3 size: 13 residues. Per the germline V gene, CDR1 is MGHRA and CDR2 is YSYEKL.

This chain uses TRBV5-5 with TRBJ1-1, with 7 positions matching TRBD1. V dropped 1 base and J dropped 5; count of bases not matched to a gene: 11. Per germline, CDR1 SGHKS and CDR2 YYEKEE (reference sequence). The CDR3 has 16 amino acids. CDR3 DNA sequence: TGTGCCAGCAGCTTGTGGCCTACAGGGGCATGGACTGAAGCTTTCTTT. This sequence encodes CASSLWPTGAWTEAFF.

The V gene is TRBV2, the J gene TRBJ1-2, with D possibly being TRBD1 (5 bases). This CDR3 contains 16 residues. CDR1 is SNHLY and CDR2 is FYNNEI in the germline V gene. Between the trimmed V and J ends, which lost 6 bases and 3 bases, there was a span of 20 bases. The DNA of the CDR3 is TGTGCCAGCAGGCCCCGGAGGGGTCGAGTCGACTATGGCTACACCTTC. It is translated as CASRPRRGRVDYGYTF.

CDR3 bases: TGTGCCAGCAGCCTCGGCAGGGTAGGGGAGACCCAGTACTTC. Its translation: CASSLGRVGETQYF. The chain recombines TRBV7-8 with TRBJ2-5; weak D call: TRBD1 (5 bases). Germline-derived CDR1 and CDR2 are SGHVS and FQNEAQ. Trimming removed 5 bases at V and 5 bases at J, with 15 bases between. The CDR3 is 14 amino acids.

The genes are TRBV4-1 and TRBJ1-6; TRBD1 is a possible D gene (6 bases). The CDR3 spans 13 residues. Per germline, CDR1 MGHRA and CDR2 YSYEKL. Trimming took off 3 bases at V and 14 bases at J, with 14 bases between the two ends. CDR3 nucleotide sequence: TGCGCCAGCAGCCAGGTGAGGGGGATCACCCTCCACTTT. Protein: CASSQVRGITLHF.

This clone was observed a single time. The chain carries TRBV6-1 and TRBJ2-7; D may be TRBD1 (5 bases). CDR3 length: 14 amino acids. Germline CDR1 is MNHNS and CDR2 is SASEGT. With 5 bases removed from V and 2 bases from J, the gap between germline ends came to 13 bases. CDR3: CASSPRQLTYEQYF. DNA for the CDR3: TGTGCCAGCAGTCCGAGACAGCTCACCTACGAGCAGTACTTC.

The CDR3 DNA follows: TGTGCCAGCAGCGGGGGGGGGCAGGGAACAGATACGCAGTATTTT. Protein product: CASSGGGQGTDTQYF. The rearrangement uses TRBV7-3 and TRBJ2-3, with a possible D match to TRBD2 (7 bases). The CDR3 is made up of 15 amino acids. CDR1 and CDR2 from the germline V gene are SGHTA and FQGTGA. Trimming took off 5 bases at V and 3 bases at J, with 15 bases between the two ends. Drawing the rest from reference TRBV7-3 and TRBJ2-3, the complete variable domain is GAGVSQTPSNKVTEKGKYVELRCDPISGHTALYWYRQSLGQGPEFLIYFQGTGAADDSGLPNDRFFAVRPEGSVSTLKIQRTERGDSAVYLCASSGGGQGTDTQYFGPGTRLTVL.

V and J are TRBV6-6 and TRBJ2-7; the D gene is possibly TRBD2 (7 bases). Germline V gene lookup returns CDR1 MNHNY and CDR2 SVGAGI (reference sequence). The CDR3 loop spans 12 amino acids. Trimming removed 6 bases at V and 5 bases at J, with 11 bases between. The CDR3 DNA reads as TGTGCCAGCAGGGGGGGGGCCGACGAGCAGTACTTC. This sequence encodes CASRGGADEQYF.

V gene TRBV4-1 combines with J gene TRBJ2-7; 9 bases match TRBD2. Germline V gives CDR1 MGHRA, CDR2 YSYEKL. CDR3 size: 15 residues. V lost 1 base to trimming and J lost 4 bases; unmatched junction nucleotides: 5. The CDR3 DNA is TGCGCCAGCAGCCAAGGAGCGGGGGGCCCGTACGAGCAGTACTTC. This sequence encodes CASSQGAGGPYEQYF.

This clone came up a few times. This chain links TRBV6-1 with TRBJ1-1; the D gene is possibly TRBD1 (6 bases). Looked up from germline, CDR1 is MNHNS and CDR2 is SASEGT. The V end was cut by 2 bases, the J end by 6 bases, with 16 bases between. The CDR3 extends over 15 amino acids. The CDR3 here is CASSEIARGLAEAFF. The CDR3 DNA reads TGTGCCAGCAGTGAAATCGCCAGGGGTCTTGCTGAAGCTTTCTTT.